Presented here are 18 T cell receptor beta chains from one specimen sequenced in a study of T cells after yellow fever vaccination. Using its own MiXCR run on the 5' RACE reads, TCRdb lists one record per CDR3 protein. The data show about 630,000 distinct CDR3 sequences, around 12% seen once. Here the sequenced sample was PBMCs, taken on the day of the yellow fever booster vaccination. The source of these receptors is a man in his thirties or forties who received the YFV17D yellow fever vaccine.

The J gene is TRBJ2-4, the V gene TRBV3-1; D is unclear. Germline V gives CDR1 LGHDT, CDR2 YNNKEL (reference sequence). V lost 2 bases and J lost 7, with 0 bases in between. This CDR3 has 10 amino acids. In DNA form, the CDR3 reads TGTGCCAGCAGCCAAAACATTCAGTACTTC. This codes for CASSQNIQYF.

This clonotype was counted only a few times. The rearrangement links TRBV3-1 to TRBJ1-2; D might be TRBD1 (5 bases). Trimming stripped 1 base from V and 2 bases from J, with 11 bases between. The germline V gene encodes CDR1 LGHDT and CDR2 YNNKEL (reference sequence). The CDR3 sequence is 15 residues long. CDR3 amino acids: CASSQGGTRNYGYTF. The DNA of the CDR3 is TGTGCCAGCAGCCAAGGAGGGACGAGGAACTATGGCTACACCTTC. Complete variable domain (other parts from reference TRBV3-1 and TRBJ1-2): DTAVSQTPKYLVTQMGNDKSIKCEQNLGHDTMYWYKQDSKKFLKIMFSYNNKELIINETVPNRFSPKSPDKAHLNLHINSLELGDSAVYFCASSQGGTRNYGYTFGSGTRLTVV.

The chain joins TRBV3-1 to TRBJ2-1; D unresolved. V dropped 6 bases and J dropped 4 bases, with 13 bases sitting between them. This CDR3 is built from 14 residues. Germline V gives CDR1 LGHDT, CDR2 YNNKEL (reference sequence). The CDR3 bases are TGTGCCAGCAGTCATGGGCGGCGGTACAATGAGCAGTTCTTC. It specifies CASSHGRRYNEQFF.

This clonotype was found a few times. The CDR3, as DNA: TGTGCCAGCAGGGGCGGGACCAATGAGCAGTTCTTC. Translating it yields CASRGGTNEQFF. This chain uses TRBV6-5 with TRBJ2-1; tentatively, D is TRBD2 (6 bases). This CDR3 has 12 residues. V gave up 6 bases and J gave up 6 bases, with 9 bases separating them. Germline V CDR1 and CDR2: MNHEY, SVGAGI.

This clonotype was counted ten times or more. This chain joins TRBV7-9 and TRBJ1-2, with D possibly being TRBD1 (6 bases). The germline CDR1 and CDR2 sequences are SEHNR and FQNEAQ (reference sequence). The CDR3 covers 13 residues. V was shortened by 6 bases and J by 2 bases, with 10 bases between the two germline ends. DNA of the CDR3: TGTGCCAGCAGTGGACAGCTGAACTATGGCTACACCTTC. It yields the protein CASSGQLNYGYTF.

This chain uses TRBV7-2 with TRBJ2-5, with D maybe TRBD2 (5 bases). V lost 4 bases to trimming and J lost 9 bases, with 15 bases between them. This CDR3 spans 13 amino acids. The germline CDR1 and CDR2 sequences are SGHTA and FQGNSA. DNA of the CDR3: TGTGCCAGCAGCTCCCGCGCCCTCGGGGCCCAGTACTTC. This translates into CASSSRALGAQYF.

The chain couples TRBV4-1 to TRBJ1-5, with D unresolved. Trimming left V 3 bases short and J 6 bases short, with 9 bases between. This CDR3 has 13 amino acids. CDR1 MGHRA and CDR2 YSYEKL come from the germline V gene. DNA of the CDR3: TGCGCCAGCAGCCACGAGATCGTTCAGCCCCAGCATTTT. It translates to CASSHEIVQPQHF.

This clonotype was observed a single time. Given the absence of the conserved phenylalanine or tryptophan at the CDR3 end, a read error is likely. This chain connects TRBV11-2 to TRBJ2-5; a possible D gene is TRBD1 (5 bases). CDR3 size: 14 residues. Trimming stripped 7 bases from V and 5 bases from J, with 17 bases between. The germline V gene has CDR1 SGHAT and CDR2 FQNNGV. CDR3 in DNA: TGTGCCAGCACCAGTTCGCTGAAGGGGGAGACCCAGTACTCC. Translating it yields CASTSSLKGETQYS.

This clonotype was seen a handful of times. The V and J genes are TRBV12-3 or TRBV12-4 and TRBJ2-1; TRBD1 aligns across 7 bases. Germline trimming cut 6 bases from V and 7 bases from J; bases unmatched to any gene: 15. The CDR3 contains 16 residues. The DNA of the CDR3 is TGTGCCAGCAGCTCCTACCGGACAGGCATTCTTAATGAGCAGTTCTTC. It codes for CASSSYRTGILNEQFF.

The chain carries TRBV12-3 or TRBV12-4 and TRBJ2-2; 10 nucleotides match TRBD2. Losses at the gene ends were 6 bases for V and 6 bases for J; bases not matched to a gene: 7. CDR3 length: 15 residues. The CDR3 region is CASRPSGSSAGELFF. For the CDR3, the DNA is TGTGCCAGCAGACCTAGCGGGAGTTCGGCCGGGGAGCTGTTTTTT.

This clonotype was seen only a few times. The chain joins TRBV4-3 to TRBJ1-6; D gene ambiguous. The V end was cut by 1 base, the J end by 10 bases, with 8 bases between. Germline V CDR1 and CDR2: LGHNA, YSLEER. The CDR3 runs to 13 residues. This chain's CDR3 is CASSQVQESPLHF. The CDR3 bases are TGCGCCAGCAGCCAAGTTCAGGAATCACCCCTCCACTTT.

In its sample, this clonotype was seen a few times. The rearrangement links TRBV19 to TRBJ2-7, with TRBD1 identical over 8 bases. Losses at the gene ends were 3 bases for V and 2 bases for J; bases not matched to a gene: 6. CDR1 and CDR2 (germline): LNHDA, SQIVND (reference sequence). The CDR3 totals 15 residues. Here the CDR3 reads CASSMGTGFTYEQYF. In DNA, the CDR3 is TGTGCCAGTAGTATGGGGACAGGTTTTACCTACGAGCAGTACTTC. The entire variable domain, with the rest obtained from reference TRBV19 and TRBJ2-7, is as follows: DGGITQSPKYLFRKEGQNVTLSCEQNLNHDAMYWYRQDPGQGLRLIYYSQIVNDFQKGDIAEGYSVSREKKESFPLTVTSAQKNPTAFYLCASSMGTGFTYEQYFGPGTRLTVT.

The chain recombines TRBV29-1 with TRBJ2-1; D remains ambiguous. Germline CDR1 and CDR2: SQVTM and ANQGSEA. The CDR3 has 9 residues. V was trimmed by 6 bases and J by 7 bases, leaving 4 bases between them. In DNA form, the CDR3 reads TGCAGCGTCCAGAATGAGCAGTTCTTC. It yields the protein CSVQNEQFF.

The chain recombines TRBV20-1 with TRBJ1-2; no clear D. CDR3 length equals 12 residues. V dropped 3 bases and J dropped 2 bases, with 7 bases sitting between them. CDR1 and CDR2 (germline): DFQATT, SNEGSKA (reference sequence). The CDR3 here is CSASAGNYGYTF. CDR3 coding DNA: TGCAGTGCTAGCGCGGGGAACTATGGCTACACCTTC.

This clonotype was detected a few times. This chain links TRBV29-1 with TRBJ2-7, with TRBD2 matching 10 bases. The CDR3 is made up of 16 amino acids. Looked up from germline, CDR1 is SQVTM and CDR2 is ANQGSEA. Losses at the gene ends were 5 bases for V and 5 bases for J; bases not matched to a gene: 15. CDR3 sequence: CSVLFGAGTSVHEQYF. In nucleotides, the CDR3 is TGCAGCGTTCTGTTCGGGGCCGGGACTAGCGTCCACGAGCAGTACTTC.

This clonotype has a handful of counts. The chain carries TRBV5-1 and TRBJ2-1; 10 nucleotides line up with TRBD2. The V gene's germline CDR1 is SGHRS and CDR2 YFSETQ. V gave up 3 bases and J gave up 2 bases; unmatched junction bases: 5. The CDR3 consists of 16 residues. The CDR3 loop reads CASSSASGSTYNEQFF. The CDR3, as DNA: TGCGCCAGCAGCTCTGCTAGCGGGAGCACCTACAATGAGCAGTTCTTC.

V is TRBV29-1 and J is TRBJ2-3, with 10 bases aligning to TRBD2. V was clipped by 7 bases and J by 4 bases; unmatched bases: 8. This CDR3 has 14 amino acids. The germline gives CDR1 SQVTM, CDR2 ANQGSEA. This CDR3 reads CSDLLAGRADTQYF. The CDR3 coding sequence is TGCAGCGACCTACTAGCGGGAAGGGCAGATACGCAGTATTTT.

The gene calls are TRBV6-1 and TRBJ2-3; D is ambiguous. The V gene lost 6 bases and the J gene lost 1 base, with 11 bases spanning the gap. Per germline, CDR1 MNHNS and CDR2 SASEGT. This CDR3 is built from 14 residues. Here the CDR3 reads CASRPFAGTDTQYF. Here the CDR3 DNA reads TGTGCCAGCAGACCCTTTGCAGGCACAGATACGCAGTATTTT.